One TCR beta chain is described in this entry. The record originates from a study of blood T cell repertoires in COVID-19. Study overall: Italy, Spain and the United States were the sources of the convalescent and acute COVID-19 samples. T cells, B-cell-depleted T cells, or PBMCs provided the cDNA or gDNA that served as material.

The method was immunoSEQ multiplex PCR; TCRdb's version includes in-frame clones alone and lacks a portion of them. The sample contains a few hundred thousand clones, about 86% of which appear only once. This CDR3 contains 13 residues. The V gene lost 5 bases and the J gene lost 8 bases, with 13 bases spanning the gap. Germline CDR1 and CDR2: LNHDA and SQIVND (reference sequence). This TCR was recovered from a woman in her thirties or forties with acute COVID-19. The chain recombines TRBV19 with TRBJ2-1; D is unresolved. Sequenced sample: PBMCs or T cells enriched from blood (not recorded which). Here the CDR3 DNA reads TGTGCCAGTAGTTACAGTGCGTTCCATGAGCAGTTCTTC. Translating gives CASSYSAFHEQFF.